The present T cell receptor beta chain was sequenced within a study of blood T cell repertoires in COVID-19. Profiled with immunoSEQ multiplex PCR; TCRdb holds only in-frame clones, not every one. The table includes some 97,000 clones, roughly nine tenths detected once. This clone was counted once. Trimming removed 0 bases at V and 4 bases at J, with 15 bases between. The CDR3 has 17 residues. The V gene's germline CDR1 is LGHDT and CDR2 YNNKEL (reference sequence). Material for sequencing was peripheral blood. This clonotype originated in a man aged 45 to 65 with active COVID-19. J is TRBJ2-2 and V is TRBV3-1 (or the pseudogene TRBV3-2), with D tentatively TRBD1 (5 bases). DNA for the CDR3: TGTGCCAGCAGCCAAGATCAAGGTTGGCAGGGCACCGGGGAGCTGTTTTTT. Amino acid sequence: CASSQDQGWQGTGELFF.